These 8 T cell receptor beta chains share one sample of origin, sequenced in a study of T cells in Graves' hyperthyroidism and ophthalmopathy. Amplified TCR beta CDR3 regions came from RNA transcripts. TCR CDR3 regions were first amplified by RT-PCR with HTBI primers. From the multiplex PCR reads, TCRdb called clonotypes with MiXCR, one entry per CDR3 protein. The repertoire holds 500,000 to 800,000 distinct CDR3 sequences, roughly 15% seen once, with approximately 12% in the top ten. The material sequenced was blood. These receptors were collected from a woman aged 45-60 years with Graves' ophthalmopathy.

The V gene is TRBV27, the J gene TRBJ1-2; 8 positions agree with TRBD1. Losses at the gene ends were 5 bases for V and 7 bases for J; bases not matched to a gene: 15. The CDR3 spans 16 residues. Germline CDR1 MNHEY, CDR2 SMNVEV (reference sequence). The CDR3 coding sequence is TGTGCCAGCAGTCCTAGGGGGGGCAGGGGGCCAGGTGGCTACACCTTC. As protein: CASSPRGGRGPGGYTF.

This clonotype was seen ten or more times. V is TRBV12-3 or TRBV12-4 and J is TRBJ2-7; 13 bases are shared with TRBD2. J was trimmed by 1 base and V by 4 bases; bases with no gene match: 4. The CDR3 extends over 16 amino acids. CDR3 sequence: CASSSMGLAGSYEQYF. In nucleotides, the CDR3 is TGTGCCAGCAGTTCCATGGGACTAGCGGGATCCTACGAGCAGTACTTC.

Worth noting for this clonotype: A junction end diverges from the germline sequence, so it may reflect a read error. This chain uses TRBV5-8 with TRBJ2-3; the match to TRBD1 covers 10 bases. Germline lookup yields CDR1 SGHTS and CDR2 YDEGEE. The CDR3 has 15 residues. The CDR3 sequence is CAGSKGQGSTDTQYF. CDR3 coding DNA: TGTGCCGGCAGCAAGGGACAGGGGAGCACAGATACGCAGTATTTT.

This clonotype was seen a handful of times. The J gene is TRBJ2-1, the V gene TRBV6-1, with D perhaps TRBD1 or TRBD2 (6 bases each). Germline loops: CDR1 MNHNS, CDR2 SASEGT. The CDR3 runs 15 residues. The ends were cut back, 3 bases at V and 4 bases at J, with 13 bases in the middle. CDR3 protein: CASSEVRGEYNEQFF. The CDR3 bases are TGTGCCAGCAGTGAGGTTAGGGGGGAATACAATGAGCAGTTCTTC.

In its sample, this clonotype was seen many times. The chain employs TRBV11-2 and TRBJ2-1; either TRBD1 or TRBD2 may supply D (6 bases each). Per germline, CDR1 SGHAT and CDR2 FQNNGV. V was trimmed by 5 bases and J by 11 bases, leaving 25 bases between them. This CDR3 comprises 16 residues. CDR3 DNA: TGTGCCAGCAGCCTCGAGGGGGGCTCGGGAGATGAGAAGCAGTTCTTC. It yields the protein CASSLEGGSGDEKQFF.

This clonotype occurred many times. The chain carries TRBV6-2 or TRBV6-3 and TRBJ2-5; no firm D call. The CDR3 consists of 13 residues. CDR1 is MNHEY, CDR2 SVGEGT, per germline. V gave up 2 bases and J gave up 3 bases, with 7 bases separating them. The CDR3 region is CASSYGVKETQYF. The CDR3 region has the DNA TGTGCCAGCAGTTACGGAGTAAAAGAGACCCAGTACTTC.

This clonotype was seen many times. The chain recombines TRBV7-2 with TRBJ2-7; no reliable D call. V was clipped by 4 bases and J by 2 bases, with 12 bases between them. The CDR3 extends over 14 amino acids. CDR1 and CDR2 from the germline V gene are SGHTA and FQGNSA. The CDR3 spells CASSSTLRTYEQYF. DNA for the CDR3: TGTGCCAGCAGCTCAACCCTTAGAACCTACGAGCAGTACTTC.

This clonotype was seen many times. The chain carries TRBV11-2 and TRBJ2-1, with D tentatively TRBD2 (5 bases). CDR1 and CDR2 from the germline V gene are SGHAT and FQNNGV. The CDR3 has 17 residues. Trimming stripped 0 bases from V and 3 bases from J, with 15 bases between. The chain's CDR3 is CASSLEIRARDYNEQFF. CDR3 DNA: TGTGCCAGCAGCTTAGAAATTAGGGCGAGGGACTACAATGAGCAGTTCTTC.